Described below is a single T cell receptor (beta chain) sequence and its context. Its specificity is unknown. The assay that was used to sequence DNA from cultured CD4+ T cells was the Oncomine TCR Beta short-read assay. The genomic DNA was obtained from cultured CD4+ T cells by extraction with the QIAamp micro DNA kit. TCRdb fed the PCR reads into MiXCR, producing one record per CDR3 protein. The table lists tens of thousands of distinct CDR3 sequences, 70% of them singletons. Described treatment: approximately 9-day PBMC culture with coronavirus spike peptide pools or control peptides (ViraFEST assay). ViraFEST relied on peptide pools to expand antigen-specific T cells; the TCRs were sequenced afterward. This entry comes from a study of vaccination and CD4 T cells after COVID-19. On the study more broadly: Convalescent persons amounted to six males plus four females, two of whom were Hispanic. Points from the study as a whole: Convalescent patients' median share of reactive clones seen only post-vaccination was over 65%.

With 1 base removed from V and 6 bases from J, the gap between germline ends came to 9 bases. From germline, CDR1 is MNHNS and CDR2 SASEGT. The CDR3 consists of 13 residues. The TCR sequence derives from a human donor who had recovered from COVID-19. Source material: CD4+ T cells from blood, cultured in vitro. The chain employs TRBV6-1 and TRBJ1-1, with D uncertain. The CDR3 nucleotides are TGTGCCAGCAGTGAAGTGGGATTCGCTGAAGCTTTCTTT. Its protein product is CASSEVGFAEAFF.